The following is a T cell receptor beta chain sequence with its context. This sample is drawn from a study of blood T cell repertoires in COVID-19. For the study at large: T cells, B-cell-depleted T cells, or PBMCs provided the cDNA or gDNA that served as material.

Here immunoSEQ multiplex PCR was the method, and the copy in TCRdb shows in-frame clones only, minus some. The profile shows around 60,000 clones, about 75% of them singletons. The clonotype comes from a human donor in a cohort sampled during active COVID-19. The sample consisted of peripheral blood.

The CDR3 here is CATSRDGGRGETQYF. As DNA, the CDR3 is TGTGCCACCAGCAGAGACGGCGGGAGAGGGGAGACCCAGTACTTC. The rearrangement links TRBV15 to TRBJ2-5; 7 bases are a match to TRBD2. This CDR3 contains 15 residues. V shed 0 bases, J shed 5 bases, and the junction held 6 bases outside the gene matches. Germline V gives CDR1 LNHNV, CDR2 YYDKDF (reference sequence).